This entry lists 2 T cell receptor beta chains sequenced from one sample in a study of blood T cell repertoires in COVID-19. Sequencing was performed with immunoSEQ multiplex PCR; in TCRdb, only in-frame clones are kept and a portion is missing. The repertoire includes around 180,000 clones, roughly 90% of them detected once, and less than 25% sits in the top ten. The sequenced material came from peripheral blood. These receptors all stem from an older man with active or convalescent COVID-19.

The chain joins TRBV6-2 or TRBV6-3 to TRBJ1-5; D is undetermined. CDR1 is MNHEY, CDR2 SVGEGT, per germline. The V end lost 2 bases, the J end lost 7 bases, and 9 bases lay between the germline ends. There are 13 residues in the CDR3. The CDR3 loop is CASSYDIRQPQHF. CDR3 in DNA: TGTGCCAGCAGTTACGACATCAGGCAGCCCCAGCATTTT.

CDR3 nucleotide sequence: TGTGCCAGCAGTTTCCGGGACAGGGCTTCCTACGAGCAGTACTTC. Protein product: CASSFRDRASYEQYF. The V gene is TRBV28, the J gene TRBJ2-7; 9 bases align to TRBD1. V shed 3 bases and J 1 base; nucleotides not matched to a gene: 4. The CDR3 loop spans 15 amino acids. CDR1 is MDHEN, CDR2 SYDVKM, per germline.